This entry features one T cell receptor (beta chain) sequence. Its antigen is not yet known. No base quality information exists; no much larger clone differs at one position. The sample originates from a study of control samples from healthy donors and cancer patients (dated by TCRdb to about 2020). The CDR3 covers 16 residues, taking in both the cysteine and the phenylalanine. Just CDR3 DNA is preserved here, 48 bases in frame from base 1. V and J lose 3 bases and 3 bases, and a span of 18 bases separates them. In the germline V gene, CDR1 corresponds to MDHEN and CDR2 to SYDVKM. The method was the immunoSEQ multiplex PCR assay. TCRdb retrieved this table from immuneACCESS and kept in-frame rearrangements only. Not all clones are present; in checked studies, unresolved V genes account for under half, and no reason is known for the remainder. Recorded for this sample are approximately 120,000 clones; 70% to 90% of them occurred a single time. About 2.7% of the sample comes from the top ten.

The source material was blood. This chain is built from TRBV28 and TRBJ2-7, with the D segment possibly TRBD1 or TRBD2, each aligning over 5 bases. The sequence was collected from a man aged 55-75 years in good health. The bases are TGTGCCAGCAGTTTTGCACAGGAGGTCGCAGTCTACGAGCAGTACTTC. Its protein is CASSFAQEVAVYEQYF.